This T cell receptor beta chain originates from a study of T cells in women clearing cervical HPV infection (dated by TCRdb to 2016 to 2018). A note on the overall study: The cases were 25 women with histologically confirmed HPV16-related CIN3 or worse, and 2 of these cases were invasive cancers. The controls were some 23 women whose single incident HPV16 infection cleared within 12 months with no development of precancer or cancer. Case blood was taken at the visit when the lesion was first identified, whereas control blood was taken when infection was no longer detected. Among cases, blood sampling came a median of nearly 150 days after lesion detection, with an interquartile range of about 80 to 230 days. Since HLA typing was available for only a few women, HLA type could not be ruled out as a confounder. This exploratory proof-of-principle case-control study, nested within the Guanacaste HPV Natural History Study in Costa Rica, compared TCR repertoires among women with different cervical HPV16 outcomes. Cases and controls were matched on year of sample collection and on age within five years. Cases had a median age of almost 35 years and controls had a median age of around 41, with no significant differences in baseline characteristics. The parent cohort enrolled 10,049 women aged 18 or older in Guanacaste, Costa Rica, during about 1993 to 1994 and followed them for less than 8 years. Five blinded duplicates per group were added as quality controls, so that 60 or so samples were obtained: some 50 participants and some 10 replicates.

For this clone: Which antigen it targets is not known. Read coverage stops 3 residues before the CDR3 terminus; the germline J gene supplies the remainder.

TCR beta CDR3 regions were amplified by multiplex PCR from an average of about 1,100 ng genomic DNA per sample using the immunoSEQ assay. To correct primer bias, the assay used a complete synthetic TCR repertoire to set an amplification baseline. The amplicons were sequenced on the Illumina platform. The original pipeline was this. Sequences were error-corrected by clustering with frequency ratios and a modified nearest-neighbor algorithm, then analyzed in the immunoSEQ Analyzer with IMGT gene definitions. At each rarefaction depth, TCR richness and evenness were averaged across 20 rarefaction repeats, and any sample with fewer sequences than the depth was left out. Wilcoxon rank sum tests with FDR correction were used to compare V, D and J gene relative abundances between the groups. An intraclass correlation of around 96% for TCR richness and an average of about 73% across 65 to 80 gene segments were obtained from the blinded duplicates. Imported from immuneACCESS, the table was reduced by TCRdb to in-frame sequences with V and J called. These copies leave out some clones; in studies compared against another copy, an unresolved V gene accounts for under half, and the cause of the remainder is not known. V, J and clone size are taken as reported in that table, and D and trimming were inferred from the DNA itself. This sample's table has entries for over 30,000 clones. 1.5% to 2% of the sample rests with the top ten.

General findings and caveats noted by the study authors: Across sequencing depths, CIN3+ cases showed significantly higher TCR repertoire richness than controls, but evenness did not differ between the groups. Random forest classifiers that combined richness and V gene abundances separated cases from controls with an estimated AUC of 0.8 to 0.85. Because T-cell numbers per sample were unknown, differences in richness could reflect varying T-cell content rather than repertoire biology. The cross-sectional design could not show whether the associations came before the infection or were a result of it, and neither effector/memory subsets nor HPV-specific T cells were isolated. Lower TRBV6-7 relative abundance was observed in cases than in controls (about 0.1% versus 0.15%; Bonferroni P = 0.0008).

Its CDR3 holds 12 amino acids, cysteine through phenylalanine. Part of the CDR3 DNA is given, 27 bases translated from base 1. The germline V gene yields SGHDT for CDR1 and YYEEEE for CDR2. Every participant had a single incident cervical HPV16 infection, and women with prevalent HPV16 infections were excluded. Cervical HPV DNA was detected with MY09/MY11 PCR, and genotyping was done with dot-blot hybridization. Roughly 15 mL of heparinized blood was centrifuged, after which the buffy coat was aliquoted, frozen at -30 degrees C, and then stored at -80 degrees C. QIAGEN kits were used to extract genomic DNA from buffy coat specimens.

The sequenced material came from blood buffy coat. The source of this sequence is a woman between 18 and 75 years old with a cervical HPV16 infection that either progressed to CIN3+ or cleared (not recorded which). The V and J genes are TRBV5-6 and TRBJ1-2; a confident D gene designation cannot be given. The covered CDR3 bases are TGTGCCAGCAGAGGAGGTACAGATACC. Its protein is CASRGGTDT. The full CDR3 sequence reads CASRGGTDTYTF.